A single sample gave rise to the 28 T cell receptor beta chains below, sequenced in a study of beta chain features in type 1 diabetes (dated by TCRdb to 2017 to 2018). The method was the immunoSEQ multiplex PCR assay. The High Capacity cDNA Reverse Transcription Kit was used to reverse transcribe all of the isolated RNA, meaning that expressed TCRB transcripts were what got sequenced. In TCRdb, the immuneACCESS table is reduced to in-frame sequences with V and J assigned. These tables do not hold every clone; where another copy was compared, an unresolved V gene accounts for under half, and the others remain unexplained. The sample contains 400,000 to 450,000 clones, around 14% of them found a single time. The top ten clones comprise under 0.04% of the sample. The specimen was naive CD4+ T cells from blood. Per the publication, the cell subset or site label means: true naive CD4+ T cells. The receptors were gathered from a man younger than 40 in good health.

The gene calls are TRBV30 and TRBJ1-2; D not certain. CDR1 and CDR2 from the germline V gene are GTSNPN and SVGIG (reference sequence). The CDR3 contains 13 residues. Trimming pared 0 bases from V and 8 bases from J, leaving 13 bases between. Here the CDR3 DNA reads TGTGCCTGGAGTGTATTCCCCCGAAACGGCTACACCTTC. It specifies CAWSVFPRNGYTF.

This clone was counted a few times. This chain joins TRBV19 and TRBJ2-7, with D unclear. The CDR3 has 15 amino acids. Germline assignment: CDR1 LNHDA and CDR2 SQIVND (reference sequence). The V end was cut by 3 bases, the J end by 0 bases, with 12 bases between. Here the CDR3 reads CASSISGRSSYEQYF. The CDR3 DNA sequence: TGTGCCAGTAGTATTTCAGGAAGGAGCTCCTACGAGCAGTACTTC. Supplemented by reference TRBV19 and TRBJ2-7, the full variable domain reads DGGITQSPKYLFRKEGQNVTLSCEQNLNHDAMYWYRQDPGQGLRLIYYSQIVNDFQKGDIAEGYSVSREKKESFPLTVTSAQKNPTAFYLCASSISGRSSYEQYFGPGTRLTVT.

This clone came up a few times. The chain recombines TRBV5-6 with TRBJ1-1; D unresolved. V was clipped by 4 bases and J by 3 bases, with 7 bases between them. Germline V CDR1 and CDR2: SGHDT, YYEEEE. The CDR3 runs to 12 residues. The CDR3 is CASSQTDTEAFF. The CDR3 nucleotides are TGTGCCAGCAGCCAGACGGACACTGAAGCTTTCTTT.

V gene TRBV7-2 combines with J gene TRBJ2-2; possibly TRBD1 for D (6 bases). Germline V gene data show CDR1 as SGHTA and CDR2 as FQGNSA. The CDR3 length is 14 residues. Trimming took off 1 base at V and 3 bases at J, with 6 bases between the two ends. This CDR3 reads CASSLGQDTGELFF. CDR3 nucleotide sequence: TGTGCCAGCAGCTTAGGACAGGACACCGGGGAGCTGTTTTTT.

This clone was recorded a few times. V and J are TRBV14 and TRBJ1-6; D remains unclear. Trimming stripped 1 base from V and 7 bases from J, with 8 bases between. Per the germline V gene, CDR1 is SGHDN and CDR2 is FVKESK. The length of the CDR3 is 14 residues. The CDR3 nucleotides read TGTGCCAGCAGCCAAGGGGAGGCGAATTCACCCCTCCACTTT. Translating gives CASSQGEANSPLHF.

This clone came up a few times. The DNA for the CDR3 is TGTGCCAGCAGCTCCCCCGGGGGTGATACGCAGTATTTT. Amino acid sequence: CASSSPGGDTQYF. V is TRBV11-2 and J is TRBJ2-3, with D possibly matching TRBD2 (6 bases). This CDR3 has 13 amino acids. The V end lost 4 bases, the J end lost 6 bases, and 11 bases lay between the germline ends. Germline CDR1 reads SGHAT; CDR2 reads FQNNGV.

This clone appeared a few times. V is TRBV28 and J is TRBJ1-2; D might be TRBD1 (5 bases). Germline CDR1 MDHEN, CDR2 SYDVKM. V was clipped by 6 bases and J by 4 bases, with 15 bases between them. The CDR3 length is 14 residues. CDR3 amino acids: CASRPGQGAYGYTF. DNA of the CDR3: TGTGCCAGCAGGCCAGGACAAGGCGCCTATGGCTACACCTTC.

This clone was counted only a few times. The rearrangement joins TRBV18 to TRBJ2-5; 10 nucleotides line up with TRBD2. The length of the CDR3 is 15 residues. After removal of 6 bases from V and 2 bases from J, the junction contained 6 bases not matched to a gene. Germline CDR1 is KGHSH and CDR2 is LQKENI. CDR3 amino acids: CASSGLADSQETQYF. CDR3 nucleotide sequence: TGTGCCAGCTCCGGACTAGCGGACTCTCAAGAGACCCAGTACTTC.

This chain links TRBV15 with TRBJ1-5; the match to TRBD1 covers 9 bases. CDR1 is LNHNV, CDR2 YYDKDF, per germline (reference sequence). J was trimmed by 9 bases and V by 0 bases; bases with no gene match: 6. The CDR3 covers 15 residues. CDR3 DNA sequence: TGTGCCACCAGCAGAGACCGGACAGGGGACGGGCCCCAGCATTTT. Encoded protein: CATSRDRTGDGPQHF.

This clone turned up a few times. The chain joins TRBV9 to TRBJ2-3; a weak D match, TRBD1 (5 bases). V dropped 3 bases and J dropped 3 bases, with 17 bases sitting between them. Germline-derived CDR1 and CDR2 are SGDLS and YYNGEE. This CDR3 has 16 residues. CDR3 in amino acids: CASSAGASVLTDTQYF. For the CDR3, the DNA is TGTGCCAGCAGCGCTGGGGCCTCAGTTCTAACAGATACGCAGTATTTT.

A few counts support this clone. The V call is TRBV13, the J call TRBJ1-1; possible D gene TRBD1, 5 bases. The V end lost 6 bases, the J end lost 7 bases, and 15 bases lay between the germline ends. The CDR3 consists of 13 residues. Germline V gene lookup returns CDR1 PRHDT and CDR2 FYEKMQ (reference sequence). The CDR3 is CASRIRVRVEAFF. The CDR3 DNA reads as TGTGCCAGCAGAATCAGGGTGAGGGTTGAAGCTTTCTTT. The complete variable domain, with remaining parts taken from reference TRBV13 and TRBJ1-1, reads AAGVIQSPRHLIKEKRETATLKCYPIPRHDTVYWYQQGPGQDPQFLISFYEKMQSDKGSIPDRFSAQQFSDYHSELNMSSLELGDSALYFCASRIRVRVEAFFGQGTRLTVV.

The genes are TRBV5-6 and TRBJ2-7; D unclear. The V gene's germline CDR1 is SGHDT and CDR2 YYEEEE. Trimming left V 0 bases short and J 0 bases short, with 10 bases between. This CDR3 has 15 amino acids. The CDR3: CASSLGPKSSYEQYV. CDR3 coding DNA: TGTGCCAGCAGCTTGGGTCCCAAGAGCTCCTACGAGCAGTACGTC.

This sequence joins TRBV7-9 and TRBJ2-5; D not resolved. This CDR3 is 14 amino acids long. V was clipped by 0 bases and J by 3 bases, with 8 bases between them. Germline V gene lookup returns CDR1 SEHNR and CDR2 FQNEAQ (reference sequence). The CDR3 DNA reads TGTGCCAGCAGCTTAGCTGTTAGAGAAGAGACCCAGTACTTC. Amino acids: CASSLAVREETQYF.

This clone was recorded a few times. Here the CDR3 DNA reads TGTGCCACCAGCAGAATGGGAAACACCATATATTTT. Translated, it gives CATSRMGNTIYF. The chain couples TRBV15 to TRBJ1-3; D gene unclear. Germline values: CDR1 LNHNV, CDR2 YYDKDF (reference sequence). Trimming stripped 2 bases from V and 4 bases from J, with 3 bases between. CDR3 length: 12 amino acids.

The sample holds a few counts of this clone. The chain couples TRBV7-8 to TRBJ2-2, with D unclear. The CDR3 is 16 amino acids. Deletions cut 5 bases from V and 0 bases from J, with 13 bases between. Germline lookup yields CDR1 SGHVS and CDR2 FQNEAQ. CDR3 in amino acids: CASSPTLETNTGELFF. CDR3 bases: TGTGCCAGCAGCCCCACCCTGGAAACGAACACCGGGGAGCTGTTTTTT. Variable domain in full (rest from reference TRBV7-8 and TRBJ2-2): GAGVSQSPRYKVAKRGQDVALRCDPISGHVSLFWYQQALGQGPEFLTYFQNEAQLDKSGLPSDRFFAERPEGSVSTLKIQRTQQEDSAVYLCASSPTLETNTGELFFGEGSRLTVL.

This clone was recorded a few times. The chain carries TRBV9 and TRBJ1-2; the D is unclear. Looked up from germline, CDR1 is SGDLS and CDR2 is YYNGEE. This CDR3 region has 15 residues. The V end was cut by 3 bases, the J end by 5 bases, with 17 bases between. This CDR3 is CASSGRGEGGYGYTF. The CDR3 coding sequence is TGTGCCAGCAGCGGACGTGGGGAAGGTGGATATGGCTACACCTTC.

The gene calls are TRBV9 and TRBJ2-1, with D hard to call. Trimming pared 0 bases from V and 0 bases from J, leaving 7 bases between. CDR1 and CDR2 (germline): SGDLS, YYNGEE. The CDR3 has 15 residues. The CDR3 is CASSVVEGSYNEQFF. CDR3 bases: TGTGCCAGCAGCGTAGTGGAAGGCTCCTACAATGAGCAGTTCTTC.

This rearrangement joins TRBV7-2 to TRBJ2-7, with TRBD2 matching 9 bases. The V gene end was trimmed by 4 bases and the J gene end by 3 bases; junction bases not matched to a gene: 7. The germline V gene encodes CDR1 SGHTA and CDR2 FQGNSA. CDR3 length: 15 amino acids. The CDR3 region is CASSSLGLALYEQYF. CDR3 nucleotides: TGTGCCAGCAGCTCATTAGGACTAGCGCTCTACGAGCAGTACTTC.

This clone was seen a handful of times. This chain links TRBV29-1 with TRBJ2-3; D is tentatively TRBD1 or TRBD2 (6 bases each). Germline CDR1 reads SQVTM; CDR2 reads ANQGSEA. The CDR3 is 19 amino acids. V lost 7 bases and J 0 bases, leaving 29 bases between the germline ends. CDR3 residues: CSARGVTGQRTPSTDTQYF. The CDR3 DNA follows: TGCAGCGCAAGGGGGGTAACGGGACAACGAACCCCTAGCACAGATACGCAGTATTTT.

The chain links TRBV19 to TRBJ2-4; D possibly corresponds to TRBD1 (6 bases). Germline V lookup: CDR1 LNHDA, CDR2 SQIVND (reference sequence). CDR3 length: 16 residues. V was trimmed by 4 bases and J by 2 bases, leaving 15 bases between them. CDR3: CASSTGEAFPKNIQYF. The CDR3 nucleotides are TGTGCCAGTAGTACAGGGGAAGCCTTTCCCAAAAACATTCAGTACTTC.

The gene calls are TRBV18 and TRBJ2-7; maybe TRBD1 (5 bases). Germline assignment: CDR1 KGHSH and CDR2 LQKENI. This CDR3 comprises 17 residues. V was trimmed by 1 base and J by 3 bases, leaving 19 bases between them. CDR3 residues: CASSPLPGPHSFYEQYV. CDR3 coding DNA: TGTGCCAGCTCACCACTCCCAGGGCCCCACTCTTTCTACGAGCAGTACGTC.

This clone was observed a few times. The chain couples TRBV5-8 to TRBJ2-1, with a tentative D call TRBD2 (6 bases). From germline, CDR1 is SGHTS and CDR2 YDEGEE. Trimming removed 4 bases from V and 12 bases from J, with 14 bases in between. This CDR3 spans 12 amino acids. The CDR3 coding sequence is TGTGCCAGCAGCCCCCTGGGGACTCGGCAGTTCTTC. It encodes CASSPLGTRQFF.

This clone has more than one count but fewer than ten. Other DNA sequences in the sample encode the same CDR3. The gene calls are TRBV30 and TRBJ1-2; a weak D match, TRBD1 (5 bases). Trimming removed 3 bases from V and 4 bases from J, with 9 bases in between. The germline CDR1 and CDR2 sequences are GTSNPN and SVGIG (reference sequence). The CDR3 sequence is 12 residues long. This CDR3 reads CAWRGGSYGYTF. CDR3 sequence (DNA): TGTGCCTGGAGGGGGGGATCCTATGGCTACACCTTC.

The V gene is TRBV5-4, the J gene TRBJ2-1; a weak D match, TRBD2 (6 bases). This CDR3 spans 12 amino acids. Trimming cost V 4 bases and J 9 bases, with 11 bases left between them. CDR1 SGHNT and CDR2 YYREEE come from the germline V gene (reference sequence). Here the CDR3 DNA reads TGTGCCAGCAGCCCGGGGGTTGGTGAGCAGTTCTTC. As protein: CASSPGVGEQFF.

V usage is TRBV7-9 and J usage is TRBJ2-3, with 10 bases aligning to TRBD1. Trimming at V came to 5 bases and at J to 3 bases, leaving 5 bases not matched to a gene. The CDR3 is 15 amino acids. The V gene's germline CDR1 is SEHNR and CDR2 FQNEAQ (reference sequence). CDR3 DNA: TGTGCCAGCAGCACGTGGGACAGGGGAACAGATACGCAGTATTTT. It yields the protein CASSTWDRGTDTQYF.

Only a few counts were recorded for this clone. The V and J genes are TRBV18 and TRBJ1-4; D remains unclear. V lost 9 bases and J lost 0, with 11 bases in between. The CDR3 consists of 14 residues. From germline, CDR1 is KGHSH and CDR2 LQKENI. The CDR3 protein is CASKQISTNEKLFF. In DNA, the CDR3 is TGTGCCAGTAAACAGATTTCAACTAATGAAAAACTGTTTTTT.

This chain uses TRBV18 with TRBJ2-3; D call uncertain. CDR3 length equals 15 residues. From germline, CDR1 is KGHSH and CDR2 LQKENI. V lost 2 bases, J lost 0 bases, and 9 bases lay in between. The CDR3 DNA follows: TGTGCCAGCTCACCAGACATTCTGAGCACAGATACGCAGTATTTT. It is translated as CASSPDILSTDTQYF.

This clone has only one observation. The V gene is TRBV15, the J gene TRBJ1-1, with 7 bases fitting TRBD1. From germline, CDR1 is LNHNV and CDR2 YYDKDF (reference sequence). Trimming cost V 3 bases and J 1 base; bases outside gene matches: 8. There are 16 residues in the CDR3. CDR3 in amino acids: CATSSWEGAKNTEAFF. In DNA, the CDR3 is TGTGCCACCAGCAGTTGGGAGGGGGCAAAGAACACTGAAGCTTTCTTT.